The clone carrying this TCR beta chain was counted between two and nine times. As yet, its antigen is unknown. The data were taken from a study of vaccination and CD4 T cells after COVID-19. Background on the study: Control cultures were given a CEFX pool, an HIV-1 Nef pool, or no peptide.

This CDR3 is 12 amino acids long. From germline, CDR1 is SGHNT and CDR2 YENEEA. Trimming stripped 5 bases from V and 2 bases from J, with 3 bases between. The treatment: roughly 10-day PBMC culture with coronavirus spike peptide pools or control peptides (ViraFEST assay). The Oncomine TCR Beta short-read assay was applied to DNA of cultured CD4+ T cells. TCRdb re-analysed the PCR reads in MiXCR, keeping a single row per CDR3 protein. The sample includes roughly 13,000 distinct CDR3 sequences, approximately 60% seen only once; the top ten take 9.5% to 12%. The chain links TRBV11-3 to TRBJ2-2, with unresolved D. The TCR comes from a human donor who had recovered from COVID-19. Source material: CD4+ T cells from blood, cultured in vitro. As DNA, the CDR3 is TGTGCCAGCAGCATAAACACCGGGGAGCTGTTTTTT. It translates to CASSINTGELFF.